The 17 T cell receptor beta chains below come from one sample, sequenced in a study of CD8+ T cells in alopecia areata. TCR sequencing used cDNA made by reverse transcription of extracted RNA. TCRdb keeps only in-frame clones here, not all; method: immunoSEQ multiplex PCR. The table lists some 95,000 clones, roughly two fifths of them singletons, with around 20% in the top ten. The sample's treatment: oral pan-JAK inhibitor, 5-10 mg twice daily. Sequencing was performed on CD8+ T cells sorted from blood, taken at week 24, from a patient treated with tofacitinib. Receptor source: a human donor with alopecia areata.

The gene calls are TRBV28 and TRBJ1-1; a weak D match, TRBD1 (5 bases). V lost 4 bases and J 2 bases, leaving 8 bases between the germline ends. From germline, CDR1 is MDHEN and CDR2 SYDVKM. This CDR3 is 13 amino acids long. Written as DNA, the CDR3 is TGTGCCAGCAGTTGGACATCTAACACTGAAGCTTTCTTT. Translated: CASSWTSNTEAFF.

The chain's CDR3 is CASSLDGLNEQFF. CDR3 coding DNA: TGCGCCAGCAGCTTGGACGGCTTGAATGAGCAGTTCTTC. The V call is TRBV5-1, the J call TRBJ2-1; D not certain. CDR1 is SGHRS and CDR2 is YFSETQ in the germline V gene. V lost 0 bases to trimming and J lost 7 bases, with 8 bases between them. The CDR3 length is 13 residues.

There are a few counts of this clone. This chain links TRBV29-1 with TRBJ1-2; tentatively, D is TRBD1 (6 bases). Germline lookup yields CDR1 SQVTM and CDR2 ANQGSEA. The CDR3 covers 15 residues. V lost 7 bases and J lost 3, with 21 bases in between. This CDR3 is CSAPTGAGIDYGYTF. The CDR3 nucleotides read TGCAGCGCCCCGACGGGGGCAGGGATCGACTATGGCTACACCTTC.

The J gene is TRBJ2-1, the V gene TRBV27; 9 bases line up with TRBD2. Germline assignment: CDR1 MNHEY and CDR2 SMNVEV (reference sequence). V shed 2 bases and J 8 bases; nucleotides not matched to a gene: 10. The length of the CDR3 is 16 residues. CDR3 sequence: CASSLRREGFDYEQFF. The CDR3 DNA reads TGTGCCAGCAGTTTACGGCGGGAGGGCTTTGACTATGAGCAGTTCTTC.

This clone was picked up a small number of times. The V and J genes are TRBV27 and TRBJ1-1; a weak D match, TRBD1 (5 bases). V was cut by 3 bases and J by 6 bases, with 14 bases left in between. The germline gives CDR1 MNHEY, CDR2 SMNVEV (reference sequence). The CDR3 contains 14 residues. The CDR3 DNA reads TGTGCCAGCAGTTTCCCCAACAGGATCGCTGAAGCTTTCTTT. Translated: CASSFPNRIAEAFF.

In this sample, this clone turned up once. The chain uses TRBV7-9 and TRBJ2-7, with 9 bases aligning to TRBD2. The trim removed 1 base at V and 3 bases at J, leaving 4 bases unmatched. The germline V gene encodes CDR1 SEHNR and CDR2 FQNEAQ (reference sequence). This CDR3 contains 15 residues. DNA for the CDR3: TGTGCCAGCAGCTTAGTGGCTAGCGGGGACTACGAGCAGTACTTC. Translating it yields CASSLVASGDYEQYF.

V is TRBV7-9 and J is TRBJ1-2; 11 positions match TRBD1. J lost 2 bases, V lost 6 bases, and 8 bases had no gene match. Germline loops: CDR1 SEHNR, CDR2 FQNEAQ (reference sequence). This CDR3 spans 16 amino acids. CDR3 in amino acids: CASSPGQGDPNYGYTF. Here the CDR3 DNA reads TGTGCCAGCAGTCCGGGACAGGGGGACCCGAACTATGGCTACACCTTC.

V is TRBV9 and J is TRBJ2-5; D is perhaps TRBD2 (5 bases). This CDR3 has 16 residues. Germline CDR1 is SGDLS and CDR2 is YYNGEE. V was cut by 4 bases and J by 4 bases, with 20 bases left in between. The chain's CDR3 is CASSPEGPTTGETQYF. In DNA, the CDR3 is TGTGCCAGCAGCCCCGAGGGCCCTACGACTGGAGAGACCCAGTACTTC.

The sample holds many counts of this clone. This chain joins TRBV7-2 and TRBJ2-7, with D perhaps matching TRBD2 (5 bases). The CDR3 is 14 residues long. V lost 5 bases and J lost 0, with 11 bases in between. Germline V gives CDR1 SGHTA, CDR2 FQGNSA. CDR3 sequence: CASSPGVGSYEQYF. For the CDR3, the DNA is TGTGCCAGCAGCCCCGGGGTGGGCTCCTACGAGCAGTACTTC. The variable domain in full, completed from reference TRBV7-2 and TRBJ2-7, reads GAGVSQSPSNKVTEKGKDVELRCDPISGHTALYWYRQSLGQGLEFLIYFQGNSAPDKSGLPSDRFSAERTGGSVSTLTIQRTQQEDSAVYLCASSPGVGSYEQYFGPGTRLTVT.

The chain carries TRBV4-3 and TRBJ1-3; D call uncertain. This CDR3 contains 16 residues. Trimming removed 0 bases from V and 0 bases from J, with 9 bases in between. Per germline, CDR1 LGHNA and CDR2 YSLEER. CDR3 region: CASSQDRAGSGNTIYF. CDR3 bases: TGCGCCAGCAGCCAAGATAGAGCGGGCTCTGGAAACACCATATATTTT.

This rearrangement joins TRBV7-9 to TRBJ2-3, with 7 bases that match TRBD2. V trimming: 5 bases; J trimming: 2 bases; junction bases outside the gene matches: 10. This CDR3 comprises 16 residues. Germline loops: CDR1 SEHNR, CDR2 FQNEAQ (reference sequence). CDR3 coding DNA: TGTGCCAGCAGCCATATCGCAGCGGGGTACACAGATACGCAGTATTTT. It translates to CASSHIAAGYTDTQYF.

The chain links TRBV15 to TRBJ2-3, with D unclear. Trimming pared 3 bases from V and 2 bases from J, leaving 6 bases between. This CDR3 region has 13 residues. Germline CDR1 is LNHNV and CDR2 is YYDKDF (reference sequence). The CDR3 region has the DNA TGTGCCACCAGCAGCTACTACACAGATACGCAGTATTTT. Protein sequence: CATSSYYTDTQYF.

This clone was seen a few times. J is TRBJ1-2 and V is TRBV30; no definite D call. The CDR3 totals 12 residues. V lost 6 bases, J lost 1 base, and 9 bases lay in between. Germline CDR1 reads GTSNPN; CDR2 reads SVGIG (reference sequence). The chain's CDR3 is CACRRVNYGYTF. The CDR3 bases are TGTGCCTGTCGGAGGGTTAACTATGGCTACACCTTC.

This clone was detected only a few times. The chain employs TRBV11-2 and TRBJ2-1; TRBD2 aligns across 7 bases. The CDR3 length is 17 residues. J gave up 6 bases and V 6 bases, and 17 bases lay outside the gene matches. Germline V CDR1 and CDR2: SGHAT, FQNNGV. The CDR3, as DNA: TGTGCCAGCAGACAAAGTAGAGCGGGAAACCCCCGCAATGAGCAGTTCTTC. Encoded protein: CASRQSRAGNPRNEQFF. Combining the CDR3 with reference TRBV11-2 and TRBJ2-1 gives the whole variable domain EAGVAQSPRYKIIEKRQSVAFWCNPISGHATLYWYQQILGQGPKLLIQFQNNGVVDDSQLPKDRFSAERLKGVDSTLKIQPAKLEDSAVYLCASRQSRAGNPRNEQFFGPGTRLTVL.

This sequence joins TRBV5-1 and TRBJ2-2; D gene unclear. The CDR3 totals 12 residues. Germline CDR1 and CDR2: SGHRS and YFSETQ. V was pared by 0 bases and J by 6 bases, with 3 bases between. In DNA form, the CDR3 reads TGCGCCAGCAGCTTGGTGGCCGGGGAGCTGTTTTTT. This encodes CASSLVAGELFF. The variable domain in full, completed from reference TRBV5-1 and TRBJ2-2, reads KAGVTQTPRYLIKTRGQQVTLSCSPISGHRSVSWYQQTPGQGLQFLFEYFSETQRNKGNFPGRFSGRQFSNSRSEMNVSTLELGDSALYLCASSLVAGELFFGEGSRLTVL.

This chain links TRBV7-9 with TRBJ2-4; possibly TRBD1 or TRBD2 for D (5 bases each). Germline lookup yields CDR1 SEHNR and CDR2 FQNEAQ (reference sequence). This CDR3 contains 14 residues. V lost 5 bases to trimming and J lost 7 bases, with 15 bases between them. DNA for the CDR3: TGTGCCAGCAGCCGGCCGGGACCTTCTAACATTCAGTACTTC. Translated: CASSRPGPSNIQYF.

The rearrangement uses TRBV5-1 and TRBJ2-7; TRBD1 matches 9 bases. Germline-derived CDR1 and CDR2 are SGHRS and YFSETQ. Losses at the gene ends were 1 base for V and 6 bases for J; bases not matched to a gene: 2. The CDR3 runs to 13 residues. CDR3 residues: CASSLQTGGEQYF. Here the CDR3 DNA reads TGCGCCAGCAGCTTGCAGACAGGGGGCGAGCAGTACTTC.